This T cell receptor beta chain was captured in a study of blood T cells in healthy people across ages. With a J-beta primer mix and a sample-barcoded 5' primer, a second PCR ran 7 to 11 cycles. TCRdb reanalysed the 5' RACE reads using MiXCR and keeps one entry per CDR3 protein. The sample consists of roughly 1.6 million distinct CDR3 sequences, 34% of them appearing once. The CDR3 runs 19 residues. The ends were cut back, 1 base at V and 2 bases at J, with 24 bases in the middle. Germline loops: CDR1 SGHRS, CDR2 YFSETQ. This chain links TRBV5-1 with TRBJ1-2; no definite D call. The material sequenced was blood. This clonotype was sampled from a woman aged 30 to 39 in good health. The CDR3, as DNA: TGCGCCAGCAGCTTGACTCTTAGTTCTCCGGCAGCCAGCAACTATGGCTACACCTTC. It is translated as CASSLTLSSPAASNYGYTF.